The rows below give T cell receptor beta chains drawn from one sample of a study of regulatory T cells in long-lasting Graves disease. TCRdb redid the calling of the multiplex PCR reads with MiXCR, one entry per CDR3 protein. The sample has about 610,000 distinct CDR3 sequences, more than 15% seen once. These data also formed part of another study, on T cells in Graves' hyperthyroidism and ophthalmopathy.

Source: peripheral blood mononuclear cells (PBMCs), taken at new diagnosis, from a patient treated with antithyroid drugs. The receptors were gathered from a man aged 18 to 30 with Graves disease. Each CDR3 is given with its conserved first and last residue. Each record gives: V gene, clone size, J gene, D gene, CDR3 DNA, CDR3 protein. A D gene is named only where the DNA matches it firmly. Expanded clones get a size class; other rows say once, few or many, or leave the size out.

V: TRBV20-1
size: -
J: TRBJ1-2
D: -
DNA: TGCAGTTCCATCGTACAGGGTTTCTATGGCTACACCTTC
CDR3: CSSIVQGFYGYTF

V: TRBV7-9
size: -
J: TRBJ1-4
D: -
DNA: TGTGCCAGCAGCGGGGGGATTGCAACTAATGAAAAACTGTCTTTT
CDR3: CASSGGIATNEKLSF

V: TRBV6-1
size: few
J: TRBJ2-7
D: TRBD1
DNA: TGTGCCAGTTCCCCAGGGGGACACTACGAGCAGTACTTC
CDR3: CASSPGGHYEQYF

V: TRBV11-3
size: -
J: TRBJ1-2
D: -
DNA: TGTGCCAGCAGCTTAGAACCAGGGGTGGACTATGGCTACACCTTC
CDR3: CASSLEPGVDYGYTF

V: TRBV18
size: many
J: TRBJ2-5
D: -
DNA: TGTGCCAGCTCACGTTCCGGGTTCCGAGAGACCCAGTACTTC
CDR3: CASSRSGFRETQYF

V: TRBV28
size: -
J: TRBJ2-3
D: TRBD1
DNA: TGTGCCAGCACCCTGGGGACAGATAGAGATACGCAGTATTTT
CDR3: CASTLGTDRDTQYF

V: TRBV7-2
size: -
J: TRBJ2-1
D: -
DNA: TGTGCCAGCAGCTTAGTAGGTTCGGGATTTCGCTCCTACAATGAGCAGTTCTTC
CDR3: CASSLVGSGFRSYNEQFF

V: TRBV12-3/TRBV12-4
size: many
J: TRBJ1-1
D: -
DNA: TGTGCCAGCAGTCTCGACACTGAAGCTTTCTTT
CDR3: CASSLDTEAFF

V: TRBV20-1
size: few
J: TRBJ1-1
D: TRBD1
DNA: TGCAGTGCTTCCGGGACAGGGGGCTATGGCACTGAAGCTTTCTTT
CDR3: CSASGTGGYGTEAFF

V: TRBV28
size: many
J: TRBJ2-3
D: -
DNA: TGTGCCAGCAGTACAGGGACCCTTCGCTCGCAGTATTTT
CDR3: CASSTGTLRSQYF

V: TRBV7-9
size: many
J: TRBJ2-7
D: TRBD2
DNA: TGTGCCAGCGGGAGGGGCCCCTACGAGCAGTACTTC
CDR3: CASGRGPYEQYF

V: TRBV28
size: -
J: TRBJ2-7
D: TRBD1
DNA: TGTGCCAGCAGGACGCTAGACAGGGCGGCCGAGCAGTACTTC
CDR3: CASRTLDRAAEQYF

V: TRBV30
size: -
J: TRBJ2-2
D: -
DNA: TGTGCCTGGAGTGTACTAGGAGCCACCGGGGAGCTGTTTTTT
CDR3: CAWSVLGATGELFF

V: TRBV9
size: few
J: TRBJ2-7
D: TRBD2
DNA: TGTGCCAGCAGCCCGATACTAGCGGGAGGAGGAGAGCAGTACTTC
CDR3: CASSPILAGGGEQYF

V: TRBV20-1
size: once
J: TRBJ2-1
D: -
DNA: TGCAGTGCTAGAGATCCCCAGGGAGACAGCAATGAGCAGTTCTTC
CDR3: CSARDPQGDSNEQFF

V: TRBV6-1
size: many
J: TRBJ1-5
D: -
DNA: TGTGCCAGCAGTGAAGCCTTCTTTCTATCAGGGGTTGGGCAGCCCCAGCATTTT
CDR3: CASSEAFFLSGVGQPQHF

V: TRBV10-1
size: many
J: TRBJ2-3
D: -
DNA: TGCGCCAGCAGTGAGTCGAAAGGACTGACGTTAACTAGCACAGATACGCAGTATTTT
CDR3: CASSESKGLTLTSTDTQYF

V: TRBV5-1
size: -
J: TRBJ1-2
D: -
DNA: TGCGCCAGCAGCTCTTACCCGACAGACGGCTACACCTTC
CDR3: CASSSYPTDGYTF

V: TRBV20-1
size: many
J: TRBJ2-1
D: -
DNA: TGCAGTACGCCATCAACTAGACTCTCCTACAATGAGCAGTTCTTC
CDR3: CSTPSTRLSYNEQFF

V: TRBV24-1
size: -
J: TRBJ2-5
D: TRBD1
DNA: TGTGCCACCAGTGATTTTGCCAGGACAGGAACCCAAGAGACCCAGTACTTC
CDR3: CATSDFARTGTQETQYF

V: TRBV5-1
size: few
J: TRBJ2-7
D: -
DNA: TGCGCCAGCAGCTGGAGGGACAGATTCGCCGAGCAGTACTTC
CDR3: CASSWRDRFAEQYF

V: TRBV7-8
size: -
J: TRBJ1-1
D: -
DNA: TGTGCCAGCAGACGAGCGGGGGGAGGGTCGAACACTGAAGCTTTCTTT
CDR3: CASRRAGGGSNTEAFF

V: TRBV6-5
size: many
J: TRBJ2-7
D: TRBD1
DNA: TGTGCCAGCAGTTACGACGGGACAGGGGGCAACGAGCAGTACTTC
CDR3: CASSYDGTGGNEQYF

V: TRBV28
size: many
J: TRBJ1-5
D: -
DNA: TGTGCCAGCAGTTTAATGGCGGCAGGCCAAAATCAGCCCCAGCATTTT
CDR3: CASSLMAAGQNQPQHF

V: TRBV28
size: many
J: TRBJ2-7
D: TRBD2
DNA: TGTGCCAGCCCGGGGCTAGCGGAGCTCTACGAGCAGTACTTC
CDR3: CASPGLAELYEQYF

V: TRBV12-3/TRBV12-4
size: many
J: TRBJ2-7
D: -
DNA: TGTGCCAGCAGTTCGTCGGACAGCTACGAGCAGTACTTC
CDR3: CASSSSDSYEQYF

V: TRBV28
size: many
J: TRBJ2-7
D: TRBD1
DNA: TGTGCCAGCAGTCCATCGGACAGGCACGAGCAGTACTTC
CDR3: CASSPSDRHEQYF

V: TRBV28
size: many
J: TRBJ2-1
D: -
DNA: TGTGCCAGCGTAGGGCAGTTCTTC
CDR3: CASVGQFF

V: TRBV29-1
size: -
J: TRBJ1-6
D: TRBD1
DNA: TGCAGCGTTCAGTTATCAGGGGGTCGGGATTCACCCCTCCACTTT
CDR3: CSVQLSGGRDSPLHF

V: TRBV20-1
size: many
J: TRBJ2-7
D: TRBD2
DNA: TGCAGTGCTAGAGATCCGGGGACTAGCGGCTACGAGCAGTACTTC
CDR3: CSARDPGTSGYEQYF

V: TRBV10-3
size: -
J: TRBJ2-3
D: TRBD2
DNA: TGTGCCATCAGTGAGTCTGGGACTAGCATGTCAGATACGCAGTATTTT
CDR3: CAISESGTSMSDTQYF

V: TRBV18
size: many
J: TRBJ1-1
D: -
DNA: TGTGCCAGCTCACCTAGTAGGAGTAGCAACACTGAAGCTTTCTTT
CDR3: CASSPSRSSNTEAFF

V: TRBV6-2/TRBV6-3
size: -
J: TRBJ2-3
D: TRBD2
DNA: TGTGCCAGCACCCCAATCGGACTAGCTGCCACAGATACGCAGTATTTT
CDR3: CASTPIGLAATDTQYF

V: TRBV28
size: -
J: TRBJ1-2
D: -
DNA: TGTGCCAGCAGTTTAAGAAACCCATCGAGCTATGGCTACACCTTC
CDR3: CASSLRNPSSYGYTF

V: TRBV29-1
size: many
J: TRBJ2-1
D: TRBD2
DNA: TGCAGCGTGATACTAGCGGGAGAATACAATGAGCAGTTCTTC
CDR3: CSVILAGEYNEQFF

V: TRBV9
size: few
J: TRBJ2-7
D: TRBD2
DNA: TGTGCCAGCAGCTCCGGGACTAGCCCCCACGAGCAGTACTTC
CDR3: CASSSGTSPHEQYF

V: TRBV24-1
size: -
J: TRBJ2-5
D: TRBD2
DNA: TGTGCCACCGCGTCGGCTAGCGGGATTGAGACCCAGTACTTC
CDR3: CATASASGIETQYF

V: TRBV6-1
size: -
J: TRBJ1-4
D: -
DNA: TGTGCCAGCAGCCCACCAGGGGTTGGAGGTGAAAAACTGTTTTTT
CDR3: CASSPPGVGGEKLFF

V: TRBV12-3/TRBV12-4
size: few
J: TRBJ2-1
D: TRBD1
DNA: TGTGCCAGCAGTTTATCAGGGGGACAGCTATACAATGAGCAGTCCTTC
CDR3: CASSLSGGQLYNEQSF

V: TRBV4-2
size: -
J: TRBJ1-2
D: -
DNA: TGTGCCAGCAGCCAAGGAATACGTTTAAAGGGGCTCTATGGCTACACCTTC
CDR3: CASSQGIRLKGLYGYTF

V: TRBV14
size: many
J: TRBJ2-7
D: -
DNA: TGTGCCAGCAGCCAAACCCGGACCTCCTACGAGCAGTACTTC
CDR3: CASSQTRTSYEQYF

V: TRBV5-6
size: -
J: TRBJ1-2
D: -
DNA: TGTGCCAGCAGCTTGCTAGGGGTCCCTTATGGCTACACCTTC
CDR3: CASSLLGVPYGYTF

V: TRBV20-1
size: many
J: TRBJ2-7
D: TRBD2
DNA: TGCAGTGCTAGCGGGGGGTACGAGCAGTACTTC
CDR3: CSASGGYEQYF

V: TRBV5-1
size: many
J: TRBJ1-1
D: TRBD1
DNA: TGCGCCAGCAGCTGGTGGGACAGGGGGCTTGATGAAGCTTTCTTT
CDR3: CASSWWDRGLDEAFF

V: TRBV30
size: many
J: TRBJ2-3
D: TRBD2
DNA: TGTGCCTGGGCGGGAGGGCTGAAAGATACGCAGTATTTT
CDR3: CAWAGGLKDTQYF

V: TRBV19
size: -
J: TRBJ2-2
D: TRBD1
DNA: TGTGCCAGTGTCGGGACAGCAAACACCGGGGAGCTGTTTTTT
CDR3: CASVGTANTGELFF

V: TRBV20-1
size: many
J: TRBJ1-1
D: -
DNA: TGCAGTGCCAAACTCGGGGGGCCTCGAACTGAAGCTTTCTTT
CDR3: CSAKLGGPRTEAFF

V: TRBV5-4
size: -
J: TRBJ1-1
D: -
DNA: TGTGCCAGCAGCTCCGGGAGCGAAAACACTGAAGCTTTCTTT
CDR3: CASSSGSENTEAFF

V: TRBV27
size: many
J: TRBJ2-1
D: TRBD1
DNA: TGTGCCAGCAGTCAGGGGGCAAGCTCCTACAATGAGCAGTTCTTC
CDR3: CASSQGASSYNEQFF

V: TRBV12-3/TRBV12-4
size: many
J: TRBJ1-1
D: -
DNA: TGTGCCAGCAGATGGGGGCCTTCGGTCACTGAAGCTTTCTTT
CDR3: CASRWGPSVTEAFF

V: TRBV12-3/TRBV12-4
size: -
J: TRBJ1-3
D: -
DNA: TGTGCCAGCATGACCTCTGGAAACACCATATATTTT
CDR3: CASMTSGNTIYF

V: TRBV2
size: -
J: TRBJ1-6
D: -
DNA: TGTGCCAGCAGTGAGATGGGGGGAGGTAATTCACCCCTCCACTTT
CDR3: CASSEMGGGNSPLHF

V: TRBV4-2
size: -
J: TRBJ2-7
D: -
DNA: TGTGCCAGCAGCCAAGACCTGTCGAGAAGCAATGAGCAGTACTTC
CDR3: CASSQDLSRSNEQYF

V: TRBV18
size: few
J: TRBJ1-1
D: -
DNA: TGTGCCAGCTCGACTCAGGGGACCCTGAACACTGAAGCTTTCTTT
CDR3: CASSTQGTLNTEAFF

V: TRBV27
size: many
J: TRBJ1-1
D: -
DNA: TGTGCCAGCAGTCCGTATTCGGGACTGACGAACACTGAAGCTTTCTTT
CDR3: CASSPYSGLTNTEAFF

V: TRBV12-3/TRBV12-4
size: many
J: TRBJ1-2
D: -
DNA: TGTGCCAGCGGGGGGGCCGTAAACTATGGCTACACCTTC
CDR3: CASGGAVNYGYTF

V: TRBV11-2
size: many
J: TRBJ1-1
D: -
DNA: TGTGCCAGCAGCTTTGACTTGGGCAGGGCGGGCACTGAAGCTTTCTTT
CDR3: CASSFDLGRAGTEAFF